Listed here are 9 T cell receptor beta chains from one sample, sequenced in a study of T cell changes during pregnancy in multiple sclerosis. Measured with immunoSEQ multiplex PCR; TCRdb has only the in-frame clones, and not every one. Here the sample spans 65,000 to 85,000 clones, 75% to 90% being singletons. The sequences come from peripheral blood, collected after pregnancy. Receptors originate from a female donor in good health, enrolled as a control in a pregnancy study.

This clone came up once. The chain combines TRBV6-5 with TRBJ2-7, with TRBD1 matching 8 bases. CDR3 length: 14 amino acids. The V gene's germline CDR1 is MNHEY and CDR2 SVGAGI. With 4 bases clipped from V and 3 bases from J, the junction kept 5 bases outside the gene matches. The CDR3 DNA follows: TGTGCCAGCAGTTTCCGACAGGGGTACTACGAGCAGTACTTC. As protein: CASSFRQGYYEQYF.

In its sample, this clone was seen many times. This chain joins TRBV5-4 and TRBJ2-7; D gene unclear. Germline values: CDR1 SGHNT, CDR2 YYREEE (reference sequence). V lost 0 bases to trimming and J lost 3 bases, with 19 bases between them. The CDR3 is 17 amino acids. CDR3 sequence (DNA): TGTGCCAGCAGCTTGGATCGGGTCCGGCGTGTTGGCTACGAGCAGTACTTC. It specifies CASSLDRVRRVGYEQYF.

J is TRBJ1-1 and V is TRBV19; D is perhaps TRBD1 (6 bases). Looked up from germline, CDR1 is LNHDA and CDR2 is SQIVND (reference sequence). The CDR3 has 15 amino acids. The V and J ends lost 3 bases and 4 bases respectively, with 15 bases between them. DNA of the CDR3: TGTGCCAGTAGTATGGTTCTCGGGGGGGCCACTGAAGCTTTCTTT. It codes for CASSMVLGGATEAFF.

The gene calls are TRBV7-9 and TRBJ2-1; 8 nucleotides agree with TRBD2. Germline V gene sequence: CDR1 SEHNR, CDR2 FQNEAQ (reference sequence). The CDR3 covers 17 residues. Losses at the gene ends were 3 bases for V and 4 bases for J; bases not matched to a gene: 11. The CDR3 coding sequence is TGTGCCAGCAGCTTGGACCGGACTAGCAGAGTATACAATGAGCAGTTCTTC. Protein sequence: CASSLDRTSRVYNEQFF. Looking up the rest from reference TRBV7-9 and TRBJ2-1 gives the full variable domain: DTGVSQNPRHKITKRGQNVTFRCDPISEHNRLYWYRQTLGQGPEFLTYFQNEAQLEKSRLLSDRFSAERPKGSFSTLEIQRTEQGDSAMYLCASSLDRTSRVYNEQFFGPGTRLTVL.

This chain joins TRBV6-5 and TRBJ2-7; possible D gene TRBD1, 5 bases. V gave up 6 bases and J gave up 0 bases, with 12 bases separating them. The germline V gene has CDR1 MNHEY and CDR2 SVGAGI. The CDR3 runs to 14 residues. The CDR3 sequence: CASSQTASSYEQYF. The CDR3 nucleotides read TGTGCCAGCAGCCAGACAGCAAGCTCCTACGAGCAGTACTTC.

This clone was counted a single time. This chain connects TRBV13 to TRBJ1-2; D is unresolved. The CDR3 consists of 11 residues. The germline CDR1 and CDR2 sequences are PRHDT and FYEKMQ (reference sequence). Trimming took 1 base from V and 10 from J, leaving 7 bases between them. CDR3 in DNA: TGTGCCAGCAGCTTAGAAGCCCTCTACACCTTC. Translating gives CASSLEALYTF.

With regard to this clone: At one end, the junction sequence differs from germline, possibly due to a read error. The chain couples TRBV7-8 to TRBJ2-2, with 8 bases aligning to TRBD2. Germline-derived CDR1 and CDR2 are SGHVS and FQNEAQ. The CDR3 loop spans 15 amino acids. The CDR3 region is CASSLASGVTRELFF. For the CDR3, the DNA is TGTGCCAGCAGCTTAGCTAGCGGGGTCACCCGGGAGCTGTTTTTT.

V usage is TRBV7-7 and J usage is TRBJ2-7, with D maybe TRBD2 (6 bases). Germline CDR1 is SSHAT and CDR2 is FNYEAQ (reference sequence). This CDR3 has 14 residues. V was cut by 5 bases and J by 3 bases, with 14 bases left in between. CDR3 nucleotides: TGTGCCAGCAGCCTGACCCCGGAGGGCTACGAGCAGTACTTC. Amino acids: CASSLTPEGYEQYF.

This sequence joins TRBV29-1 and TRBJ2-6; D call uncertain. The CDR3 has 16 amino acids. Germline V gives CDR1 SQVTM, CDR2 ANQGSEA. V shed 3 bases and J shed 0 bases, with 12 bases lying between them. DNA for the CDR3: TGCAGCGTTGAGCGTCCAGGAAGCTCTGGGGCCAACGTCCTGACTTTC. Protein: CSVERPGSSGANVLTF.